This T cell receptor (beta chain) was captured by sequencing in a study of blood T cells in healthy people across ages. Study conclusions and caveats: The diversity estimates, figures obtained from one million T cells, were considered underestimates. Naive T cell percentage showed a strong correlation with TCR beta diversity.

A second PCR of 7 to 11 cycles used a sample-barcoded 5' primer and a J-beta primer mix. TCRdb called the 5' RACE reads again in MiXCR, with one record for every CDR3 protein. This table holds some 1.1 million distinct CDR3 sequences, approximately 38% found once. A note on this clonotype: Its antigen is not identified. At one end the junction does not follow the germline gene, possibly because of a read error.

The germline V gene encodes CDR1 LGHNA and CDR2 YSLEER. This CDR3 region has 14 residues. Healthy Caucasian individuals from Russia aged about 6 to 90 served as donors. The specimen sequenced was blood. The chain links TRBV4-3 to TRBJ2-1; D not certain. The source is a man between 18 and 35 years old in good health. The CDR3 sequence: CTSSQARRVNEQFF. The CDR3 DNA reads as TGCACCAGCAGCCAGGCACGTAGGGTCAATGAGCAGTTCTTC.